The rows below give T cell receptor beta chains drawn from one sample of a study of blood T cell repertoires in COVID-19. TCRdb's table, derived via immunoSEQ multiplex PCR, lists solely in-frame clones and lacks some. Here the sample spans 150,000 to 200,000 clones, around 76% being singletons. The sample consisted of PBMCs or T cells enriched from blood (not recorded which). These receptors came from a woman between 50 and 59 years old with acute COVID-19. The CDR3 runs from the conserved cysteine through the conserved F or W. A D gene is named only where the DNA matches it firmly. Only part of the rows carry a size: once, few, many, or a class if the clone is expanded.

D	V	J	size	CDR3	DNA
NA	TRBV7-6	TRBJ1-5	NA	CASSLARRTNQPQHF	TGTGCCAGCAGCTTAGCCAGACGGACTAATCAGCCCCAGCATTTT
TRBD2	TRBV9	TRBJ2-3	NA	CASSVGAGDPLGADTQYF	TGTGCCAGCAGCGTAGGGGCGGGGGACCCACTTGGCGCAGATACGCAGTATTTT
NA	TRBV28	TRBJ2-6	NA	CASRTAGTAGANVLTF	TGTGCCAGCAGAACTGCGGGGACAGCTGGGGCCAACGTCCTGACTTTC
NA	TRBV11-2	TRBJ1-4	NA	CASSLDPGGSEKLFF	TGTGCCAGCAGCTTAGATCCGGGGGGGAGTGAAAAACTGTTTTTT
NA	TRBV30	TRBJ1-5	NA	CAWSVSRQVFSNQPQHF	TGTGCCTGGAGTGTATCAAGACAGGTGTTTAGCAATCAGCCCCAGCATTTT
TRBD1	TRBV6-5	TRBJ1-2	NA	CASRGQGSGYTF	TGTGCCAGCAGGGGACAGGGTAGTGGCTACACCTTC
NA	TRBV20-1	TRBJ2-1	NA	CSAYDNEQFF	TGCAGTGCTTATGACAATGAGCAGTTCTTC
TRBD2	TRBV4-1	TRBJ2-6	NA	CASSPAGVPGANVLTF	TGCGCCAGCAGCCCGGCGGGGGTCCCTGGGGCCAACGTCCTGACTTTC
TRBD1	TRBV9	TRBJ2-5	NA	CASSSQTGTGRGETQYF	TGTGCCAGCAGCTCACAGACCGGGACAGGGAGGGGAGAGACCCAGTACTTC
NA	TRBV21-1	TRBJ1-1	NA	CASSKSSVGWVAFF	TGTGCCAGCAGCAAATCTTCAGTCGGGTGGGTAGCTTTCTTT
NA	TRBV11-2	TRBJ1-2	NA	CASSLDLGEAYGYTF	TGTGCCAGCAGCTTAGATCTAGGGGAAGCTTATGGCTACACCTTC
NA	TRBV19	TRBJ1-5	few	CASSILGQNQPQHF	TGTGCCAGTAGTATTTTAGGACAAAATCAGCCCCAGCATTTT
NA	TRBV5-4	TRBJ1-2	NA	CASSSGQRIPGYTF	TGTGCCAGCAGCTCTGGACAGCGGATACCTGGCTACACCTTC
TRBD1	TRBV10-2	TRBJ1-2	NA	CASSVTGTGDGYTF	TGCGCCAGCAGTGTAACCGGGACAGGGGATGGCTACACCTTC
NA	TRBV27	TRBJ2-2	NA	CASRSRGTTGELFF	TGTGCCAGCCGGTCTCGGGGGACCACCGGGGAGCTGTTTTTT
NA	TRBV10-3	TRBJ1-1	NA	CAISERGRDTEAFF	TGTGCCATCAGTGAGAGGGGTAGGGACACTGAAGCTTTCTTT
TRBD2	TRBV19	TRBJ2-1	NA	CASSIRAGGRFYNEQFF	TGTGCCAGTAGTATCCGAGCGGGGGGGCGCTTCTACAATGAGCAGTTCTTC
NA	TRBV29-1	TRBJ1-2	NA	CSVEDPRSRGYTF	TGCAGCGTTGAAGATCCCAGGTCGCGAGGCTACACCTTC
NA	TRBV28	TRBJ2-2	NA	CASLKHGAGELFF	TGTGCCTCTCTTAAACACGGGGCCGGGGAGCTGTTTTTT